Listed below are T cell receptor beta chains from one sample, sequenced in a study of blood T cells in healthy people across ages. TCRdb re-analysed the 5' RACE reads in MiXCR, keeping a single row per CDR3 protein. The sample contains about 830,000 distinct CDR3 sequences, 62% of which appear only once. The sequenced material came from blood. All receptors derive from a man under 40 in good health. Each CDR3 is given with its conserved first and last residue. A D gene is named only where the DNA matches it firmly. Size tells how often a clone was seen (once, few, many) or the class of an expanded clone, and some rows leave it out.

CDR3: CASSPNYDSLPNYGYTF; DNA: TGTGCCAGCAGCCCCAACTACGATTCACTCCCCAACTATGGCTACACCTTC; J: TRBJ1-2; size: .; D: .; V: TRBV3-1
CDR3: CASSYRDSWNYGYTF; DNA: TGTGCCAGCAGTTACCGGGACAGTTGGAACTATGGCTACACCTTC; J: TRBJ1-2; size: .; D: TRBD1; V: TRBV6-5
CDR3: CATWAGSIPEKLFF; DNA: TGTGCCACCTGGGCGGGATCCATACCAGAAAAACTGTTTTTT; J: TRBJ1-4; size: .; D: .; V: TRBV15
CDR3: CASSSTGRYKQYF; DNA: TGTGCCAGCAGTTCGACAGGGCGGTACAAGCAGTACTTC; J: TRBJ2-4; size: .; D: TRBD1; V: TRBV27
CDR3: CASSLGDLDSGAEQYF; DNA: TGTGCCAGCAGCTTAGGGGACTTGGATAGCGGGGCCGAGCAGTACTTC; J: TRBJ2-7; size: few; D: TRBD2; V: TRBV7-2
CDR3: CASRGDRASNQPQHF; DNA: TGTGCCAGCAGGGGGGACAGGGCTTCCAATCAGCCCCAGCATTTT; J: TRBJ1-5; size: few; D: TRBD1; V: TRBV2
CDR3: CSAGPVREQYF; DNA: TGCAGTGCTGGCCCTGTGCGGGAGCAGTACTTC; J: TRBJ2-5; size: .; D: TRBD2; V: TRBV20-1
CDR3: CAGRFTGDTQYF; DNA: TGTGCCGGCAGGTTTACAGGAGATACGCAGTATTTT; J: TRBJ2-3; size: .; D: .; V: TRBV7-9
CDR3: CASLSAALSTDTQYF; DNA: TGTGCCAGCCTGTCAGCCGCCTTAAGCACAGATACGCAGTATTTT; J: TRBJ2-3; size: .; D: .; V: TRBV12-3/TRBV12-4
CDR3: CATSGHSHRGNEQFF; DNA: TGTGCCACCAGCGGGCACTCTCACCGGGGTAATGAGCAGTTCTTC; J: TRBJ2-1; size: .; D: .; V: TRBV15
CDR3: CSAGPRLETQYF; DNA: TGCAGTGCTGGACCCCGCCTAGAGACCCAGTACTTC; J: TRBJ2-5; size: .; D: .; V: TRBV20-1
CDR3: CASSPGYRNNYEQYF; DNA: TGTGCCAGCAGCCCAGGCTACAGGAACAATTACGAGCAGTACTTC; J: TRBJ2-7; size: .; D: .; V: TRBV13
CDR3: CSARDLGLAYTDTQYF; DNA: TGCAGTGCTAGAGATCTGGGACTAGCTTACACAGATACGCAGTATTTT; J: TRBJ2-3; size: .; D: TRBD2; V: TRBV20-1
CDR3: CASSTSEDANYGYTF; DNA: TGTGCCAGCAGCACCTCAGAAGATGCTAACTATGGCTACACCTTC; J: TRBJ1-2; size: .; D: .; V: TRBV5-5
CDR3: CASSLDPREKLFF; DNA: TGTGCCAGCAGCTTAGACCCCAGAGAAAAACTGTTTTTT; J: TRBJ1-4; size: .; D: .; V: TRBV7-9
CDR3: CASSQDGGDSYEQYF; DNA: TGCGCCAGCAGCCAAGACGGAGGGGACTCCTACGAGCAGTACTTC; J: TRBJ2-7; size: .; D: .; V: TRBV4-3
CDR3: CASWDSTYEQYF; DNA: TGTGCCAGCTGGGACAGTACCTACGAGCAGTACTTC; J: TRBJ2-7; size: .; D: TRBD1; V: TRBV6-2/TRBV6-3